This T cell receptor beta chain originates from a study of control samples from healthy donors and cancer patients. TCRdb's table, derived via immunoSEQ multiplex PCR, lists solely in-frame clones and lacks some. The data show roughly 130,000 clones, with approximately 90% seen just once and around 7.9% held by the top ten. Germline values: CDR1 SGHNT, CDR2 YYREEE (reference sequence). The CDR3 is 16 amino acids. V was clipped by 4 bases and J by 4 bases, with 20 bases between them. The chain recombines TRBV5-4 with TRBJ1-2; D uncertain. The material sequenced was blood. This clonotype originated in a man between 18 and 35 years old in good health. CDR3 in amino acids: CASSHSGSANLYGYTF. The DNA of the CDR3 is TGTGCCAGCAGCCATTCGGGTTCAGCGAACCTCTATGGCTACACCTTC. The whole variable domain, remainder taken from reference TRBV5-4 and TRBJ1-2, is ETGVTQSPTHLIKTRGQQVTLRCSSQSGHNTVSWYQQALGQGPQFIFQYYREEENGRGNFPPRFSGLQFPNYSSELNVNALELDDSALYLCASSHSGSANLYGYTFGSGTRLTVV.